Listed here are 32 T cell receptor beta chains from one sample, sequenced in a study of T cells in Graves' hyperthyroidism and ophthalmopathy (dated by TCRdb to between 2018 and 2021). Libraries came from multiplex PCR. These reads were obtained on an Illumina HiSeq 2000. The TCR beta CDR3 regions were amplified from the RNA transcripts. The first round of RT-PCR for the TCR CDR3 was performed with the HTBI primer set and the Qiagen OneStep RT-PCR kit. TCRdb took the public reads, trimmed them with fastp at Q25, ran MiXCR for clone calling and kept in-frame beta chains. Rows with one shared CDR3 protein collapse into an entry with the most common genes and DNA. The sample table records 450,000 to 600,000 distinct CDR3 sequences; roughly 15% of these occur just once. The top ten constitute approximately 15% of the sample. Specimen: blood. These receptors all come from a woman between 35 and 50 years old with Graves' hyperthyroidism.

The CDR3 is CASSQRGSNYGYTF. CDR3 DNA: TGTGCCAGCAGCCAACGGGGATCTAACTATGGCTACACCTTC. This chain connects TRBV3-1 to TRBJ1-2, with D hard to call. Deletions cut 2 bases from V and 0 bases from J, with 7 bases between. CDR1 is LGHDT, CDR2 YNNKEL, per germline (reference sequence). The CDR3 has 14 residues.

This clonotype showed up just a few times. The CDR3: CATIRDRTMNTEAFF. CDR3 coding DNA: TGTGCCACAATAAGGGACAGAACCATGAACACTGAAGCTTTCTTT. The genes are TRBV6-1 and TRBJ1-1; 7 bases align to TRBD1. The CDR3 covers 15 residues. With V trimmed by 10 bases and J by 0 bases, 11 bases remained unmatched. Germline loops: CDR1 MNHNS, CDR2 SASEGT.

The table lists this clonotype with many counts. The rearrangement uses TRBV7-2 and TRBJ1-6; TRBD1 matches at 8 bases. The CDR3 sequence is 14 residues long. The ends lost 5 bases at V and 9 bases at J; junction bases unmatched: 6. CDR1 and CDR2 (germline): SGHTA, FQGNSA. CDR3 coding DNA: TGTGCCAGCAGCCCCGGACAGGGAGGTTCACCCCTCCACTTT. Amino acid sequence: CASSPGQGGSPLHF. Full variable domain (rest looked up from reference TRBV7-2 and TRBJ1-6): GAGVSQSPSNKVTEKGKDVELRCDPISGHTALYWYRQSLGQGLEFLIYFQGNSAPDKSGLPSDRFSAERTGGSVSTLTIQRTQQEDSAVYLCASSPGQGGSPLHFGNGTRLTVT.

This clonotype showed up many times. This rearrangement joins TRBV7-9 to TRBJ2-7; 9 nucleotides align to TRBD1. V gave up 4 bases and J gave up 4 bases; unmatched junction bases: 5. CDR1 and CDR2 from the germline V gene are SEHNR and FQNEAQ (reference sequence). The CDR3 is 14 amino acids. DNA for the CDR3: TGTGCCAGCAGCTACGGGACAGGGCGATACGAGCAGTACTTC. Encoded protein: CASSYGTGRYEQYF. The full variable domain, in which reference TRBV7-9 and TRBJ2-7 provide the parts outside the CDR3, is DTGVSQNPRHKITKRGQNVTFRCDPISEHNRLYWYRQTLGQGPEFLTYFQNEAQLEKSRLLSDRFSAERPKGSFSTLEIQRTEQGDSAMYLCASSYGTGRYEQYFGPGTRLTVT.

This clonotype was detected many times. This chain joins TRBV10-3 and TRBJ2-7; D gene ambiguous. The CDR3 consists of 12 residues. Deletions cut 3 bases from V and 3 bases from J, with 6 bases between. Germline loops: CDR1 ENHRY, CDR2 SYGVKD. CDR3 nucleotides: TGTGCCATCAGTGATGGTTACTACGAGCAGTACTTC. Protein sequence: CAISDGYYEQYF.

In DNA, the CDR3 is TGCAGTGCTAGGCAAGATGGGTCAGGGGGCTCAATGGGCTCCTACGAGCAGTACTTC. Protein: CSARQDGSGGSMGSYEQYF. The V call is TRBV20-1, the J call TRBJ2-7; 8 nucleotides match TRBD1. Unmatched junction bases numbered 19, after V lost 3 bases and J lost 0 bases. Germline V gene sequence: CDR1 DFQATT, CDR2 SNEGSKA (reference sequence). CDR3 length: 19 residues.

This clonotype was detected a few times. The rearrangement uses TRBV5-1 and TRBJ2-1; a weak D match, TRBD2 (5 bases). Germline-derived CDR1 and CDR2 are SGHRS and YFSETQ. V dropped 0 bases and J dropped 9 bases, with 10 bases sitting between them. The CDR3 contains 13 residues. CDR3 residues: CASSLGVGSEQFF. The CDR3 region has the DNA TGCGCCAGCAGCTTGGGGGTAGGGAGTGAGCAGTTCTTC. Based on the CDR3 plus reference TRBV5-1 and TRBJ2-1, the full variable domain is KAGVTQTPRYLIKTRGQQVTLSCSPISGHRSVSWYQQTPGQGLQFLFEYFSETQRNKGNFPGRFSGRQFSNSRSEMNVSTLELGDSALYLCASSLGVGSEQFFGPGTRLTVL.

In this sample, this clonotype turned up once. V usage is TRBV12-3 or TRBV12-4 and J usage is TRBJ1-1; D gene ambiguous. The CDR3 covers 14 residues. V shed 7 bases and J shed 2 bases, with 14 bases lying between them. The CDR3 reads CASTLLTANTEAFF. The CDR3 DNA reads TGTGCCAGCACGCTACTCACAGCCAACACTGAAGCTTTCTTT.

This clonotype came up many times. The CDR3 sequence: CSARGASAGTAYEQYF. CDR3 DNA sequence: TGCAGTGCTAGAGGGGCTTCAGCGGGGACGGCCTACGAGCAGTACTTC. V and J are TRBV20-1 and TRBJ2-7; TRBD2 agrees at 7 bases. Unmatched junction bases numbered 11, after V lost 1 base and J lost 2 bases. The CDR3 runs to 16 residues. Germline V gives CDR1 DFQATT, CDR2 SNEGSKA (reference sequence).

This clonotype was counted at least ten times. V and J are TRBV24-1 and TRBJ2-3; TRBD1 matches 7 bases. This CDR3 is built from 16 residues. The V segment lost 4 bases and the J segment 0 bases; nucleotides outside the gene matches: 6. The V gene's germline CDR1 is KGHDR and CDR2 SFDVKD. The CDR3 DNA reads TGTGCCACCAGTGACCCCGGGACAGCTAGCACAGATACGCAGTATTTT. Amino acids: CATSDPGTASTDTQYF.

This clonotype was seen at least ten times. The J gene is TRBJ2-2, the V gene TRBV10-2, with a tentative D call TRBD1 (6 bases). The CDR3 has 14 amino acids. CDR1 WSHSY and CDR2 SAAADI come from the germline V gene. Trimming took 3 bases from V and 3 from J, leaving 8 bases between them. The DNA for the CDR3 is TGCGCCAGCAGTGACAGGGGTTACACCGGGGAGCTGTTTTTT. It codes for CASSDRGYTGELFF.

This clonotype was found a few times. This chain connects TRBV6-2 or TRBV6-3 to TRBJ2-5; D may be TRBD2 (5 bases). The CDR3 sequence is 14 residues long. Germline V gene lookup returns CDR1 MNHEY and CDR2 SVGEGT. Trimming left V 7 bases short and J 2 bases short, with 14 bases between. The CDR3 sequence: CASITRRKQETQYF. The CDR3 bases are TGTGCCAGCATCACGAGGAGGAAGCAAGAGACCCAGTACTTC.

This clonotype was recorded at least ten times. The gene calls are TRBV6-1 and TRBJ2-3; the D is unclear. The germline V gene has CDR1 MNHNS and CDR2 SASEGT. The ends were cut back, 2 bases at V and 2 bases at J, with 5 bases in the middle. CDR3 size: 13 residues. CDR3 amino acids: CASSETPTDTQYF. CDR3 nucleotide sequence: TGTGCCAGCAGTGAAACCCCCACAGATACGCAGTATTTT.

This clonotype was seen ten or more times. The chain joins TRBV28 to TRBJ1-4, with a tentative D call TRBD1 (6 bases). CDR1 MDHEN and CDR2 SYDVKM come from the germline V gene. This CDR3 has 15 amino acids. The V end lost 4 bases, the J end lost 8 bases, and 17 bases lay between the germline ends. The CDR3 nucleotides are TGTGCCAGCAGTTCCAGACAGGCGGCGTCAGAAAAACTGTTTTTT. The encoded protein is CASSSRQAASEKLFF.

CDR3 DNA sequence: TGTGCCAGCAGTTACGGAGCGGGAGGGCCGATCTACGAGCAGTACTTC. Translating gives CASSYGAGGPIYEQYF. The V gene is TRBV27, the J gene TRBJ2-7; 10 bases line up with TRBD2. Germline V gene lookup returns CDR1 MNHEY and CDR2 SMNVEV (reference sequence). The CDR3 extends over 16 amino acids. J lost 3 bases, V lost 4 bases, and 9 bases had no gene match.

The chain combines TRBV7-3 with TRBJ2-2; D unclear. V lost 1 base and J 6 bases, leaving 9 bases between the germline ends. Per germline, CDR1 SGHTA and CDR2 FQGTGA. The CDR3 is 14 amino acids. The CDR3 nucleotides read TGTGCCAGCAGCTTAAATCCAGGCCCCGGGGAGCTGTTTTTT. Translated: CASSLNPGPGELFF.

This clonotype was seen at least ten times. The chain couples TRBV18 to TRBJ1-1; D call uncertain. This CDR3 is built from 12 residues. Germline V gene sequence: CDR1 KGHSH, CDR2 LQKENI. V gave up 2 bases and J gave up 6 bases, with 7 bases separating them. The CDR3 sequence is CASSPGEAEAFF. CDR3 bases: TGTGCCAGCTCACCAGGGGAAGCTGAAGCTTTCTTT.

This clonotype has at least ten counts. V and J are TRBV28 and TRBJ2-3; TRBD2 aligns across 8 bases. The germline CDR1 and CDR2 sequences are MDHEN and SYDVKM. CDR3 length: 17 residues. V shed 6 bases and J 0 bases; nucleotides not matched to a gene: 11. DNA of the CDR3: TGTGCCAGCAGCTGGGGGAGCGGGAGAGGCAGCACAGATACGCAGTATTTT. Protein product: CASSWGSGRGSTDTQYF.

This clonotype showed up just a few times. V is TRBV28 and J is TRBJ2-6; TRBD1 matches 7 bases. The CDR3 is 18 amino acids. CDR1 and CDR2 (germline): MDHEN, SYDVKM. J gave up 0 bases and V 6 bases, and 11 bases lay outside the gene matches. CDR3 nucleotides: TGTGCCAGCAGGATCGGGACAGTATCTTTCTCTGGGGCCAACGTCCTGACTTTC. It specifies CASRIGTVSFSGANVLTF.

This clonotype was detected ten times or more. CDR3 region: CATSGGRQGIYNEQFF. CDR3 DNA sequence: TGTGCCACCTCAGGGGGGAGACAGGGTATATACAATGAGCAGTTCTTC. The J gene is TRBJ2-1, the V gene TRBV15; a possible D gene is TRBD1 (7 bases). V lost 8 bases and J 4 bases, leaving 21 bases between the germline ends. Germline V gene lookup returns CDR1 LNHNV and CDR2 YYDKDF (reference sequence). The CDR3 runs to 16 residues.

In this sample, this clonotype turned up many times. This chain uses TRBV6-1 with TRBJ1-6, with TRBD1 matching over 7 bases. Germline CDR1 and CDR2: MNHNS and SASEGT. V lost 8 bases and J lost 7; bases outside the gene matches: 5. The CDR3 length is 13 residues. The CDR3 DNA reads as TGTGCCAGCCGGGACAGCATCAATTCACCCCTCCACTTT. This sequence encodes CASRDSINSPLHF.

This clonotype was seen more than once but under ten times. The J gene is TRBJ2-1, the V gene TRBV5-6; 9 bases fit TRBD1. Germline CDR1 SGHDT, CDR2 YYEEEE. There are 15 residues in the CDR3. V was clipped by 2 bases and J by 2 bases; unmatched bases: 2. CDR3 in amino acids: CASSFGTGPYNEQFF. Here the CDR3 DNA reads TGTGCCAGCAGCTTCGGGACAGGGCCCTACAATGAGCAGTTCTTC.

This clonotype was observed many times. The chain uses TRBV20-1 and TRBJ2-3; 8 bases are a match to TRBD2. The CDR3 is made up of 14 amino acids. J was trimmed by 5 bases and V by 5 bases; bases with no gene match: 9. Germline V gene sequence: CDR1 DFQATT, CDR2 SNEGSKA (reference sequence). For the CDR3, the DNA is TGCAGTGCTTCCAGAGCGGGAGCGAAAGATACGCAGTATTTT. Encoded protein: CSASRAGAKDTQYF.

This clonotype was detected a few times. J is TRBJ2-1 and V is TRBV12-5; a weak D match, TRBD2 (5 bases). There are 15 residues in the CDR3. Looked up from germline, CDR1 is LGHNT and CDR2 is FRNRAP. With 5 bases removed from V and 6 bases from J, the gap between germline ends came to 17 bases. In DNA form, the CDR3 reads TGTGCTAGTGGTGAGGGTCTCCCAACCCCCAATGAGCAGTTCTTC. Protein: CASGEGLPTPNEQFF. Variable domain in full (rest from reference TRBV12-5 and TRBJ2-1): DARVTQTPRHKVTEMGQEVTMRCQPILGHNTVFWYRQTMMQGLELLAYFRNRAPLDDSGMPKDRFSAEMPDATLATLKIQPSEPRDSAVYFCASGEGLPTPNEQFFGPGTRLTVL.

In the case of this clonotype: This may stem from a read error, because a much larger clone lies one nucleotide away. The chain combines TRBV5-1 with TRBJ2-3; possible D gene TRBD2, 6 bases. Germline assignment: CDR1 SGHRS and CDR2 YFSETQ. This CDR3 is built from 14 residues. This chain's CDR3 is CASGDRGSTDTRYF. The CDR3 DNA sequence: TGCGCCAGCGGTGACCGGGGGAGCACAGATACGCGGTATTTT.

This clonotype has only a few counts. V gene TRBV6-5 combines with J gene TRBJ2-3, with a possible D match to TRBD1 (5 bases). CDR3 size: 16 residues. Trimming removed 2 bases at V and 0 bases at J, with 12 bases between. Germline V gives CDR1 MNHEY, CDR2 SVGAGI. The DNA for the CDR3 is TGTGCCAGCAGTTACACTACAGGCCCTAGCACAGATACGCAGTATTTT. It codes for CASSYTTGPSTDTQYF.

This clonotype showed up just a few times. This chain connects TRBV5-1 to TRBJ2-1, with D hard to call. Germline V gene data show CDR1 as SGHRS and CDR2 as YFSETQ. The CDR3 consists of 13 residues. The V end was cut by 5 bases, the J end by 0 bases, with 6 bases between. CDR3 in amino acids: CASSKSSYNEQFF. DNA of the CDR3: TGCGCCAGCAGTAAGAGCTCCTACAATGAGCAGTTCTTC. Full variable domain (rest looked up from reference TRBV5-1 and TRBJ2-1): KAGVTQTPRYLIKTRGQQVTLSCSPISGHRSVSWYQQTPGQGLQFLFEYFSETQRNKGNFPGRFSGRQFSNSRSEMNVSTLELGDSALYLCASSKSSYNEQFFGPGTRLTVL.

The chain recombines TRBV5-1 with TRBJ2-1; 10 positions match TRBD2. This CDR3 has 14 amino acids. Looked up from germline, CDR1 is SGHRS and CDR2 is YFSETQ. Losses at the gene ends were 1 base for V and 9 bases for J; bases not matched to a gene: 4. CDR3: CASSLLAGASEQFF. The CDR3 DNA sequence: TGCGCCAGCAGCTTGCTAGCGGGAGCGAGTGAGCAGTTCTTC.

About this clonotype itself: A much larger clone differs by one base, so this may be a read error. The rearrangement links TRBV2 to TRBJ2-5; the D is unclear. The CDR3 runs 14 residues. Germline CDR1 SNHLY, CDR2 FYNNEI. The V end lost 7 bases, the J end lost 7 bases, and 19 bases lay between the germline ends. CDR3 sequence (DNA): TGTGCCAGCAATTTATCAGTTCAAATCGGGACCCAGTACTTC. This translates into CASNLSVQIGTQYF.

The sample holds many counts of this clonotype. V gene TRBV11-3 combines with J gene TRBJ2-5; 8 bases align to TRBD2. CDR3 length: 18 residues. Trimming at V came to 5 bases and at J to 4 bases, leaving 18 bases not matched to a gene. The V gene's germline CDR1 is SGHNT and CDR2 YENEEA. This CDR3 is CASSDLRRGDWALETQYF. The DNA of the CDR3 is TGTGCCAGCAGCGACCTCAGGCGGGGGGACTGGGCCCTAGAGACCCAGTACTTC.

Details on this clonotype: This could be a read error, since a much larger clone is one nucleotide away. The CDR3 nucleotides are TGTGCCAGCAAGGAGGGATTGATGAACGCCGGGGAGCTGTTTTTT. It specifies CASKEGLMNAGELFF. The rearrangement joins TRBV2 to TRBJ2-2, with D possibly being TRBD2 (6 bases). Germline CDR1 SNHLY, CDR2 FYNNEI. The CDR3 has 15 amino acids.

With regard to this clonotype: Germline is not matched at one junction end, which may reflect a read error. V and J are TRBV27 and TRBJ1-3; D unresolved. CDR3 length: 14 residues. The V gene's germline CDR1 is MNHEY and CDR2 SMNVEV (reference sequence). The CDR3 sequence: CASNLGHSGNTIYF. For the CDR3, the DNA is TGTGCCAGCAATTTAGGCCACTCTGGAAACACCATATATTTT.